The clone carrying this T cell receptor (beta chain) was observed a single time. The CDR3 contains 14 residues. The V end was cut by 5 bases, the J end by 4 bases, with 14 bases between. From germline, CDR1 is SGHAT and CDR2 FQNNGV. The data were taken from a study of control samples from healthy donors and cancer patients. Here immunoSEQ multiplex PCR was the method, and the copy in TCRdb shows in-frame clones only, minus some. Of 150,000 to 180,000 clones detected, about 94% appear once; the ten largest clones hold approximately 5.5%. The sequence was collected from a man aged 40-49 years in good health. Sequencing was done on a sample of blood. The chain combines TRBV11-2 with TRBJ2-5, with unresolved D. CDR3 residues: CASSPVGSSETQYF. The CDR3, as DNA: TGTGCCAGCAGCCCGGTTGGATCCTCAGAGACCCAGTACTTC.